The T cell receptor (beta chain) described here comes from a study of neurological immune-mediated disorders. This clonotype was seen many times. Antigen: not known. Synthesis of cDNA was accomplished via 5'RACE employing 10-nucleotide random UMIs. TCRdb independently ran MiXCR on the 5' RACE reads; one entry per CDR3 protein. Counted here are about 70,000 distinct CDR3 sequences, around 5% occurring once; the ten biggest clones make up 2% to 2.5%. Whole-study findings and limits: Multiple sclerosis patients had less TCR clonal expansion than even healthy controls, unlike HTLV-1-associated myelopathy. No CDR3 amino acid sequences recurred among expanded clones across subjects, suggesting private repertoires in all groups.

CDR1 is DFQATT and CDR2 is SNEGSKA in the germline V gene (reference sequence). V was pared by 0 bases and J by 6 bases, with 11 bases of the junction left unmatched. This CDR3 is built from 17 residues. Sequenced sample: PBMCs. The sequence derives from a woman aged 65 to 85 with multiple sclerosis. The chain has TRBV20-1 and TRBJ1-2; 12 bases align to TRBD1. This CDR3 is CSARDSGTGGAVDGYTF. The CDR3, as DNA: TGCAGTGCTAGAGACTCCGGGACAGGGGGCGCTGTAGATGGCTACACCTTC.